The source of this T cell receptor (beta chain) is a study of vaccination effects on CD4 cells after COVID-19. Germline V gene lookup returns CDR1 SGHNT and CDR2 YYREEE (reference sequence). The CDR3 length is 14 residues. Trimming removed 2 bases from V and 8 bases from J; junction bases left unmatched: 6. Generated by immunoSEQ multiplex PCR, the TCRdb table keeps only in-frame clones and is missing some. Here the sample spans about 38,000 clones, approximately 84% being singletons. With respect to this clone: Its antigen is not known.

Study-level results: Healthy vaccinees' vaccine-induced clones included only 1 of 255 that recognized common cold coronaviruses.

Sequencing was preceded by expansion of antigen-specific CD4+ T cells with viral peptide pools in the ViraFEST assay. CD4+ T cells were isolated after nine to ten days of culture. All study participants received two doses of BNT162b2 or mRNA-1273 vaccine. Nucleocapsid antibodies were negative in the vaccine recipients, who had never had SARS-CoV-2 infection. Peptides at roughly 10 ug/ml and IL-2 at 10 IU/ml were added to fewer than 2.5 million PBMC per well. The TCR originated in a human donor who received a COVID-19 vaccine. Some clones in this sample may be carry-over from other donors' samples. Sequenced material: CD4+ T cells from PBMCs cultured with HCoV-NL63 spike peptides, taken after COVID-19 vaccination. The V and J genes are TRBV5-4 and TRBJ1-4; 7 positions match TRBD1. CDR3 in amino acids: CASSFGGGREKLFF. CDR3 sequence (DNA): TGTGCCAGCAGCTTCGGAGGGGGCCGGGAAAAACTGTTTTTT.